This T cell receptor (beta chain) was documented in a study of CD8 T cells in Susac syndrome. The study's findings and limits: The number of individuals included in the study's TCR sequencing and HLA analysis was acknowledged as relatively small.

Random hexamers were used to reverse transcribe roughly 0.45 to 1 ug of RNA. TCRdb passed the immunoSEQ multiplex PCR reads through MiXCR, listing each CDR3 protein once. The sample has 150,000 to 200,000 distinct CDR3 sequences; just over 90% are singletons. Regarding this clonotype: Its target is not known.

Germline V gives CDR1 MNHEY, CDR2 SMNVEV (reference sequence). The V and J ends lost 9 bases and 6 bases, in that order; junction bases with no gene match: 8. This CDR3 has 13 amino acids. The sequenced material came from CD4+ T cells from PBMCs. The clonotype was recovered from a human donor in good health. The genes are TRBV27 and TRBJ2-1, with TRBD1 matching over 7 bases. Here the CDR3 DNA reads TGTGCCAGTAGACAGGGACCAGTCAATGAGCAGTTCTTC. This translates into CASRQGPVNEQFF.